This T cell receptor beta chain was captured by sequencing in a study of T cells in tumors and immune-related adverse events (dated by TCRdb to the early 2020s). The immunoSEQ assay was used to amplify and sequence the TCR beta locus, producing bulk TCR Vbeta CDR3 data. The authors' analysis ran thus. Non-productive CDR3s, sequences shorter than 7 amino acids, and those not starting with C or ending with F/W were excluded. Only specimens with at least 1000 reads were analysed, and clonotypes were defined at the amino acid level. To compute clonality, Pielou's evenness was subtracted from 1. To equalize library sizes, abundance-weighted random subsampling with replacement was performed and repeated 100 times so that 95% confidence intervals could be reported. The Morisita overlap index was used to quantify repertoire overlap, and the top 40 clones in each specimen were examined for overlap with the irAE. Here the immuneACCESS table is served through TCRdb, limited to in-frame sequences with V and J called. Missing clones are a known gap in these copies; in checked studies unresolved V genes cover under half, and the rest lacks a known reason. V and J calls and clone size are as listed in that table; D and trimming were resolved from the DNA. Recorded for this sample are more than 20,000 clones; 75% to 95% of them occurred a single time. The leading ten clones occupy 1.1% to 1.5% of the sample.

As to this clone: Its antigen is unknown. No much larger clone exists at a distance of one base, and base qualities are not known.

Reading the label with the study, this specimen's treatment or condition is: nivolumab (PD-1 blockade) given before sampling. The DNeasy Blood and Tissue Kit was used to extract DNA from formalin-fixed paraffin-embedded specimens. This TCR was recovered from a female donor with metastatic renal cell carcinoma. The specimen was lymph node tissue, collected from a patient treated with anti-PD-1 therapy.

The CDR3 protein sequence reads: CASRSLAQETQYF. The base sequence is TGCGCCAGCAGAAGTCTAGCGCAAGAGACCCAGTACTTC. The chain joins TRBV10-2 to TRBJ2-5; D gene: possibly TRBD2, on 6 matching bases. The CDR1 and CDR2 encoded by the germline V gene are WSHSY and SAAADI. The CDR3 numbers 13 residues from cysteine through phenylalanine. Only the CDR3 DNA is retained, 39 bases long and in frame from the first base. V is reduced by 6 bases and J by 2 bases, leaving a spacing of 10 bases between them.